One and the same sample provided the 22 T cell receptor beta chains below, sequenced in a study of blood T cell repertoires in COVID-19. TCRdb's copy holds only in-frame clones and misses some; the assay was immunoSEQ multiplex PCR. The repertoire includes 200,000 to 300,000 clones, about four fifths of them detected once, and around 3.3% sits in the top ten. The sequencing sample was made of peripheral blood. These receptors were obtained from a woman between 18 and 29 years old with acute or convalescent COVID-19.

This chain links TRBV5-6 with TRBJ2-3; 12 bases align to TRBD2. J gave up 4 bases and V 4 bases, and 4 bases lay outside the gene matches. The CDR3 extends over 15 amino acids. The V gene's germline CDR1 is SGHDT and CDR2 YYEEEE. The chain's CDR3 is CASSTTSGSADTQYF. For the CDR3, the DNA is TGTGCCAGCAGCACGACTAGCGGGAGTGCAGATACGCAGTATTTT.

The V and J genes are TRBV28 and TRBJ1-2; 7 bases line up with TRBD1. The length of the CDR3 is 15 residues. Trimming cost V 8 bases and J 4 bases; bases outside gene matches: 13. CDR1 is MDHEN, CDR2 SYDVKM, per germline. Here the CDR3 DNA reads TGTGCCAGCGGCCGGGACCACACAGGGGCCTATGGCTACACCTTC. Translating gives CASGRDHTGAYGYTF.

The J gene is TRBJ2-2, the V gene TRBV27; 8 nucleotides match TRBD1. The length of the CDR3 is 15 residues. The V and J ends lost 6 bases and 2 bases, in that order; junction bases with no gene match: 5. Germline values: CDR1 MNHEY, CDR2 SMNVEV (reference sequence). CDR3: CASSRTGINTGELFF. The CDR3, as DNA: TGTGCCAGCAGCCGGACAGGGATAAACACCGGGGAGCTGTTTTTT.

The rearrangement joins TRBV6-2 or TRBV6-3 to TRBJ2-3; perhaps TRBD1 as D (5 bases). The CDR3 consists of 18 residues. Germline V gives CDR1 MNHEY, CDR2 SVGEGT. V was trimmed by 0 bases and J by 6 bases, leaving 22 bases between them. For the CDR3, the DNA is TGTGCCAGCAGTTACTCGATGGGCTCCCTTCAGGGCCCGGATACGCAGTATTTT. Protein product: CASSYSMGSLQGPDTQYF.

This sequence joins TRBV10-1 and TRBJ2-7, with D possibly matching TRBD1 (5 bases). CDR1 and CDR2 from the germline V gene are WNHNN and SYGVQD (reference sequence). This CDR3 spans 11 amino acids. V lost 5 bases and J lost 3, with 5 bases in between. In DNA, the CDR3 is TGCGCCAGCAGTACAGGCTACGAGCAGTACTTC. Protein: CASSTGYEQYF.

The sample holds one count of this clone. V is TRBV29-1 and J is TRBJ2-7, with 7 bases fitting TRBD1. Germline V gene lookup returns CDR1 SQVTM and CDR2 ANQGSEA. The CDR3 sequence is 13 residues long. V lost 7 bases and J lost 0; bases outside the gene matches: 6. The CDR3 loop reads CSARTGSSYEQYF. CDR3 bases: TGCAGCGCTCGGACAGGCAGCTCCTACGAGCAGTACTTC.

This clone was observed a handful of times. The chain joins TRBV6-5 to TRBJ1-4, with D uncertain. V lost 6 bases to trimming and J lost 7 bases, with 12 bases between them. The germline CDR1 and CDR2 sequences are MNHEY and SVGAGI. The CDR3 is 13 residues long. This CDR3 is CASRQWNIEKLFF. The DNA of the CDR3 is TGTGCCAGCAGACAGTGGAACATTGAAAAACTGTTTTTT.

DNA of the CDR3: TGTGCCATCAGTGACCCGGACAGGCGTCAAGCCTACGAGCAGTACTTC. It codes for CAISDPDRRQAYEQYF. The V call is TRBV10-3, the J call TRBJ2-7; 7 bases fit TRBD1. Germline V gives CDR1 ENHRY, CDR2 SYGVKD. CDR3 length equals 16 residues. V lost 3 bases and J lost 2; bases outside the gene matches: 10.

The chain couples TRBV4-3 to TRBJ1-1, with a tentative D call TRBD1 (5 bases). V lost 0 bases and J lost 1, with 12 bases in between. This CDR3 has 16 amino acids. CDR1 and CDR2 (germline): LGHNA, YSLEER. The CDR3 here is CASSQDRDGKNTEAFF. DNA of the CDR3: TGCGCCAGCAGCCAAGACAGGGATGGTAAGAACACTGAAGCTTTCTTT.

This clone was found a few times. The genes are TRBV18 and TRBJ1-5; TRBD1 might be the D (6 bases). The CDR3 is 13 residues long. The V and J ends lost 4 bases and 5 bases respectively, with 9 bases between them. Per germline, CDR1 KGHSH and CDR2 LQKENI. The DNA for the CDR3 is TGTGCCAGCTCACTTTACAGGGATCAGCCCCAGCATTTT. It translates to CASSLYRDQPQHF.

DNA for the CDR3: TGTGCCTGGGGCCGACAGGGGCTGGCTGGAAACACCATATATTTT. This gives the protein CAWGRQGLAGNTIYF. This chain connects TRBV30 to TRBJ1-3, with 8 bases fitting TRBD1. After removal of 5 bases from V and 2 bases from J, the junction contained 8 bases not matched to a gene. This CDR3 is built from 15 residues. Germline V CDR1 and CDR2: GTSNPN, SVGIG (reference sequence). Filled out from reference TRBV30 and TRBJ1-3, the complete variable domain reads SQTIHQWPATLVQPVGSPLSLECTVEGTSNPNLYWYRQAAGRGLQLLFYSVGIGQISSEVPQNLSASRPQDRQFILSSKKLLLSDSGFYLCAWGRQGLAGNTIYFGEGSWLTVV.

The chain employs TRBV2 and TRBJ2-5; 13 nucleotides line up with TRBD2. This CDR3 contains 17 residues. CDR1 is SNHLY, CDR2 FYNNEI, per germline. Trimming took 5 bases from V and 1 from J; bases not matched to a gene: 7. CDR3 sequence (DNA): TGTGCCAGCAGTCCCCCTTGGACTAGCGGGAGCCAAGAGACCCAGTACTTC. Residues: CASSPPWTSGSQETQYF.

This clone was counted only a few times. This rearrangement joins TRBV27 to TRBJ1-1; the D gene is possibly TRBD1 (5 bases). V lost 4 bases and J 5 bases, leaving 11 bases between the germline ends. The CDR3 totals 13 residues. The germline V gene encodes CDR1 MNHEY and CDR2 SMNVEV (reference sequence). CDR3 amino acids: CASSYIGGTEAFF. The CDR3 DNA sequence: TGTGCCAGCAGTTACATCGGGGGGACTGAAGCTTTCTTT.

This clone was counted a few times. Here the CDR3 DNA reads TGTGCCAGCAGCTTAGTACCCCGACAGGTAAACTACGAGCAGTACTTC. Translating gives CASSLVPRQVNYEQYF. V and J are TRBV7-9 and TRBJ2-7, with D possibly matching TRBD1 (6 bases). V lost 1 base and J 3 bases, leaving 16 bases between the germline ends. CDR1 is SEHNR and CDR2 is FQNEAQ in the germline V gene (reference sequence). The CDR3 extends over 16 amino acids. Variable domain in full (rest from reference TRBV7-9 and TRBJ2-7): DTGVSQNPRHKITKRGQNVTFRCDPISEHNRLYWYRQTLGQGPEFLTYFQNEAQLEKSRLLSDRFSAERPKGSFSTLEIQRTEQGDSAMYLCASSLVPRQVNYEQYFGPGTRLTVT.

The gene calls are TRBV18 and TRBJ2-1, with 9 positions matching TRBD2. V trimming: 1 base; J trimming: 2 bases; junction bases outside the gene matches: 9. Germline values: CDR1 KGHSH, CDR2 LQKENI. The CDR3 covers 18 residues. The CDR3 DNA reads as TGTGCCAGCTCACCACAAGGTGGAGGCGGGAGGGCCTACAATGAGCAGTTCTTC. Amino acids: CASSPQGGGGRAYNEQFF.

The CDR3 reads CASSVRGSGTDTQYF. CDR3 DNA sequence: TGTGCCAGCAGCGTACGTGGTAGCGGGACAGATACGCAGTATTTT. The chain couples TRBV9 to TRBJ2-3; 7 bases line up with TRBD2. Germline CDR1 SGDLS, CDR2 YYNGEE. The junction had 5 bases not matched to a gene; V was cut back by 1 base and J by 3 bases. CDR3 length equals 15 residues. Full variable domain (missing parts from reference TRBV9 and TRBJ2-3): DSGVTQTPKHLITATGQRVTLRCSPRSGDLSVYWYQQSLDQGLQFLIQYYNGEERAKGNILERFSAQQFPDLHSELNLSSLELGDSALYFCASSVRGSGTDTQYFGPGTRLTVL.

This clone was seen once. This chain uses TRBV9 with TRBJ2-1, with D possibly matching TRBD1 (5 bases). The V end lost 2 bases, the J end lost 9 bases, and 9 bases lay between the germline ends. This CDR3 contains 12 residues. Per the germline V gene, CDR1 is SGDLS and CDR2 is YYNGEE. CDR3 region: CASSVSQGEQFF. The DNA for the CDR3 is TGTGCCAGCAGCGTCTCCCAGGGTGAGCAGTTCTTC. Full variable domain (missing parts from reference TRBV9 and TRBJ2-1): DSGVTQTPKHLITATGQRVTLRCSPRSGDLSVYWYQQSLDQGLQFLIQYYNGEERAKGNILERFSAQQFPDLHSELNLSSLELGDSALYFCASSVSQGEQFFGPGTRLTVL.

This clone occurred a few times. CDR3 amino acids: CAWSRGLSGANVLTF. The CDR3, as DNA: TGTGCCTGGAGTAGAGGGCTCTCTGGGGCCAACGTCCTGACTTTC. This chain connects TRBV30 to TRBJ2-6; a possible D gene is TRBD2 (5 bases). V lost 2 bases to trimming and J lost 0 bases, with 8 bases between them. Germline CDR1 reads GTSNPN; CDR2 reads SVGIG (reference sequence). This CDR3 has 15 amino acids.

The chain uses TRBV10-1 and TRBJ2-2; D is unclear. There are 12 residues in the CDR3. The V end lost 5 bases, the J end lost 2 bases, and 3 bases lay between the germline ends. Germline CDR1 WNHNN, CDR2 SYGVQD (reference sequence). The CDR3 region is CASSPNTGELFF. The CDR3 coding sequence is TGCGCCAGCAGTCCTAACACCGGGGAGCTGTTTTTT.

This chain uses TRBV10-3 with TRBJ2-5; TRBD2 is a possible D gene (5 bases). The CDR3 sequence is 14 residues long. Germline V lookup: CDR1 ENHRY, CDR2 SYGVKD. V was trimmed by 4 bases and J by 4 bases, leaving 13 bases between them. This CDR3 is CAISGPGSRETQYF. CDR3 in DNA: TGTGCCATCAGTGGACCGGGATCGCGAGAGACCCAGTACTTC.

The chain combines TRBV7-8 with TRBJ2-7; 9 bases match TRBD2. This CDR3 comprises 17 residues. CDR1 and CDR2 (germline): SGHVS, FQNEAQ. The V and J ends lost 1 base and 5 bases, in that order; junction bases with no gene match: 12. This CDR3 reads CASSLVLLASGIHEQYF. DNA for the CDR3: TGTGCCAGCAGCTTAGTTCTTCTGGCTAGCGGGATCCACGAGCAGTACTTC.

The chain is built from TRBV19 and TRBJ1-1; D ambiguous. V was trimmed by 3 bases and J by 2 bases, leaving 4 bases between them. Germline V gene data show CDR1 as LNHDA and CDR2 as SQIVND (reference sequence). The CDR3 is 12 amino acids. Here the CDR3 reads CASSIINTEAFF. The CDR3 region has the DNA TGTGCCAGTAGTATTATAAACACTGAAGCTTTCTTT.